This paragraph covers one T cell receptor beta chain sequence. Its antigen is unknown. A much more abundant neighbour one base away suggests this may be a read error. The record originates from a study of T cells in Graves' hyperthyroidism and ophthalmopathy. Hyperthyroidism in the patients, aged 18 to 65, was newly diagnosed and under 2 months in duration. The PBMCs studied were ones that came from about 10 ml fresh peripheral blood. Whole-study results and caveats: Blood also held most thyroid clonotypes expanded beyond 0.001. Ophthalmopathy was distinguished from stable hyperthyroidism by 13 V-J signatures.

TCR beta CDR3 sequences were amplified from RNA transcripts. The study used the HTBI primer set for a first-round RT-PCR of the TCR CDR3. In TCRdb, the multiplex PCR reads were re-called with MiXCR into one record per CDR3 protein. Of about 400,000 distinct CDR3 sequences in the sample, roughly 14% were seen once. This clonotype was obtained from a woman aged 18 to 35 with Graves' hyperthyroidism. Sequenced material: blood.

CDR3 region: CANSIAGGPSYEQYF. The CDR3 nucleotides read TGTGCCAATAGTATAGCGGGAGGGCCCTCCTACGAGCAGTACTTC. This chain joins TRBV19 and TRBJ2-7; 11 bases align to TRBD2. CDR3 length: 15 amino acids. Germline V gives CDR1 LNHDA, CDR2 SQIVND (reference sequence).